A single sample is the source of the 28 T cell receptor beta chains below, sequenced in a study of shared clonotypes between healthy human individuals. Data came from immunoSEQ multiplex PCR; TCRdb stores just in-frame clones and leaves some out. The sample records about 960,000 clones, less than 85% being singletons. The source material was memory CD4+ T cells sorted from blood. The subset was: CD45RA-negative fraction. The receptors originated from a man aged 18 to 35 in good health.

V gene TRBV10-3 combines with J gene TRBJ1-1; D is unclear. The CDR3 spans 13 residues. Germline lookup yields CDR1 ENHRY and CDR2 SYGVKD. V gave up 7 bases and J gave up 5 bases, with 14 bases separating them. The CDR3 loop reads CAIKDYERTEAFF. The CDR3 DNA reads TGTGCCATCAAGGACTACGAGAGGACTGAAGCTTTCTTT.

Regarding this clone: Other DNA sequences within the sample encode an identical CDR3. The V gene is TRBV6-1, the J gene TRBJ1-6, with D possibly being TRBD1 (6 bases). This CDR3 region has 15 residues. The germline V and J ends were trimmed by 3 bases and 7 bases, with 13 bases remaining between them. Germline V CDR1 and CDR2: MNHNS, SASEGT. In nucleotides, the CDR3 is TGTGCCAGCAGTGAGGCGACAGGCCGCAATTCACCCCTCCACTTT. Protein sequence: CASSEATGRNSPLHF.

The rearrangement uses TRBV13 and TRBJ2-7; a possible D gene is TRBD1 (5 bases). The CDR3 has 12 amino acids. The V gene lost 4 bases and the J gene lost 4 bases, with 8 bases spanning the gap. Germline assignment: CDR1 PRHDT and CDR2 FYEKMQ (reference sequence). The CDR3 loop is CASSSQGYEQYF. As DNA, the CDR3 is TGTGCCAGCAGCTCCCAGGGTTACGAGCAGTACTTC.

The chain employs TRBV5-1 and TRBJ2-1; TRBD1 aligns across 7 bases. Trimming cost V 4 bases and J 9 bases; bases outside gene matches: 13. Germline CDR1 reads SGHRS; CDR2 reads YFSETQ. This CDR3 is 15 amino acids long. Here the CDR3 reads CASSPWDSAGGEQFF. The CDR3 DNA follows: TGCGCCAGCAGCCCCTGGGACAGCGCAGGGGGTGAGCAGTTCTTC.

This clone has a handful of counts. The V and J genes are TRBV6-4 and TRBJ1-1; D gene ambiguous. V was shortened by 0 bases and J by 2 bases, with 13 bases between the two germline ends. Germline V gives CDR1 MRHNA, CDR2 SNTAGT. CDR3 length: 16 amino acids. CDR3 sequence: CASSDSRQRVNTEAFF. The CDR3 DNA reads TGTGCCAGCAGTGACTCGAGGCAAAGGGTAAACACTGAAGCTTTCTTT.

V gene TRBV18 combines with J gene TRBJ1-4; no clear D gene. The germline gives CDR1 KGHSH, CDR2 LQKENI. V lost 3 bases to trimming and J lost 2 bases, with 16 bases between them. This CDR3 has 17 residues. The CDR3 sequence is CASSPLGMTPTNEKLFF. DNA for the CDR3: TGTGCCAGCTCACCTCTGGGGATGACCCCCACTAATGAAAAACTGTTTTTT.

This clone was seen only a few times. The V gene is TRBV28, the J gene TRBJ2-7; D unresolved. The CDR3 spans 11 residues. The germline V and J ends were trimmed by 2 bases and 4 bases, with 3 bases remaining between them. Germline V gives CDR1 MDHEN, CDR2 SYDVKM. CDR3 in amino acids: CASSLRYEQYF. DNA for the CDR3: TGTGCCAGCAGTTTAAGGTACGAGCAGTACTTC.

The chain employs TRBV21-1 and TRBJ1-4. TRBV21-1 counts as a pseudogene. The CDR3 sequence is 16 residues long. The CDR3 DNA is TGTGCCAGCAGCAAAGGGTCCCAAGCAACTAATGAAAAACTGTTTTTT. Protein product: CASSKGSQATNEKLFF.

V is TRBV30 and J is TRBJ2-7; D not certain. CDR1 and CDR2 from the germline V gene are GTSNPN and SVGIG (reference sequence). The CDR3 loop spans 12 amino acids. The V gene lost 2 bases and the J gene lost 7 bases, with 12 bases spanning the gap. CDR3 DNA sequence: TGTGCCTGGAGTTGGGTCTTGGGGGAGCAGTACTTC. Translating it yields CAWSWVLGEQYF.

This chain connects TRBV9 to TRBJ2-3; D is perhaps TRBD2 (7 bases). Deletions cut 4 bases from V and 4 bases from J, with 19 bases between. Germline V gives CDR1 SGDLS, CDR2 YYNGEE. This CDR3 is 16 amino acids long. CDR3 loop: CASSFREGGSADTQYF. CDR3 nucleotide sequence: TGTGCCAGCAGCTTTAGAGAGGGGGGGTCGGCAGATACGCAGTATTTT.

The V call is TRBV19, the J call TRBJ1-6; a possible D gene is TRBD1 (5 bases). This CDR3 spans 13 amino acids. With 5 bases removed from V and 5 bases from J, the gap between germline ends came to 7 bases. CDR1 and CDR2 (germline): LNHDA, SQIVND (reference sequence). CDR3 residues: CASSGGNNSPLHF. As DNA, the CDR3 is TGTGCCAGTAGTGGGGGGAATAATTCACCCCTCCACTTT.

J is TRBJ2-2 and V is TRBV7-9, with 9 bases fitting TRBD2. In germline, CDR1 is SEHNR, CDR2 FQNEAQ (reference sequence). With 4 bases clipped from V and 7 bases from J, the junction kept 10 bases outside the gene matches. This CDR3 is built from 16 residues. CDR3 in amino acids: CASSSVAGVRHGELFF. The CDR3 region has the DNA TGTGCCAGCAGCTCCGTAGCGGGAGTTAGACACGGGGAGCTGTTTTTT.

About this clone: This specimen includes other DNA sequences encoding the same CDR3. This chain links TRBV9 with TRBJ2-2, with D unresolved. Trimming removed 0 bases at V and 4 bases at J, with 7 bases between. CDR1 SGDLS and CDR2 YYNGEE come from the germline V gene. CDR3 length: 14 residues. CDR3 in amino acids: CASSVDGGTGELFF. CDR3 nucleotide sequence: TGTGCCAGCAGCGTAGACGGTGGCACCGGGGAGCTGTTTTTT.

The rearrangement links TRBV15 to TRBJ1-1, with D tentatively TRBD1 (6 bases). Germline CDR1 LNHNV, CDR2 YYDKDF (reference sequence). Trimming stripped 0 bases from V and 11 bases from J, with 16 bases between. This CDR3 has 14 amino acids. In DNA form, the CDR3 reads TGTGCCACCAGCAGAGATAGGGGGGGCGCGGCGGCTTTCTTT. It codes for CATSRDRGGAAAFF.

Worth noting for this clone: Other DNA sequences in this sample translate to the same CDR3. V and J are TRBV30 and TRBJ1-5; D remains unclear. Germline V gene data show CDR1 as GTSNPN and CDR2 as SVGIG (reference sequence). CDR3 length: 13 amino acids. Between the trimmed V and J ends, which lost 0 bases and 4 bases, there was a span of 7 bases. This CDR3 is CAWSVDGNQPQHF. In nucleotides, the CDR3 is TGTGCCTGGAGTGTAGATGGGAATCAGCCCCAGCATTTT.

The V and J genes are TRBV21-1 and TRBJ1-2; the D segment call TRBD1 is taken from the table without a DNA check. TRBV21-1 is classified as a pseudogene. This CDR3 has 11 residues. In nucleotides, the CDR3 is TGTGCCAGCAGAAGGGACAGCGGCTACACCTTC. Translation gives CASRRDSGYTF.

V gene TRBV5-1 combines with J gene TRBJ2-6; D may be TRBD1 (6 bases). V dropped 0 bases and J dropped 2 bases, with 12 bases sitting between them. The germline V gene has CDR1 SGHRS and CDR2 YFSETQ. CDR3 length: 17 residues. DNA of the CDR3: TGCGCCAGCAGCTTGGCCGTCACAGGGACTGGGGCCAACGTCCTGACTTTC. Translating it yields CASSLAVTGTGANVLTF.

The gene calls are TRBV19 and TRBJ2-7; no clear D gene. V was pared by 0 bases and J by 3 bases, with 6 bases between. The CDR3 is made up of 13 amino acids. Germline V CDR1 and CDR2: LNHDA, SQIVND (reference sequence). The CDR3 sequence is CASSIEVNYEQYF. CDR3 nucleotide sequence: TGTGCCAGTAGTATAGAGGTGAACTACGAGCAGTACTTC.

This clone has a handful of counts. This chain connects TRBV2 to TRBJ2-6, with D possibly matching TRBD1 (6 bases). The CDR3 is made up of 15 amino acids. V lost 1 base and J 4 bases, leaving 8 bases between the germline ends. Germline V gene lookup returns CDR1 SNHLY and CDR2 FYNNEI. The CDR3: CASSEGGQGANVLTF. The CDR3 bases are TGTGCCAGCAGTGAAGGAGGACAGGGGGCCAACGTCCTGACTTTC.

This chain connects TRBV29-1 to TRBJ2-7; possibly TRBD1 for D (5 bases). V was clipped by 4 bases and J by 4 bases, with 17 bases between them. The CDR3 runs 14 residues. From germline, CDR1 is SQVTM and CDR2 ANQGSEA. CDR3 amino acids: CSVAAQVDSYEQYF. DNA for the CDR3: TGCAGCGTTGCGGCACAGGTCGACAGTTACGAGCAGTACTTC.

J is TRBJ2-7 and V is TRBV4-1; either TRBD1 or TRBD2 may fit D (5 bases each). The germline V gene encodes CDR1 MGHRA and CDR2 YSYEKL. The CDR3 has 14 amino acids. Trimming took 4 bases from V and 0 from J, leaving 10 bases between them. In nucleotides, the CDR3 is TGCGCCAGCAGCCCGAGGGGAACCTCCTACGAGCAGTACTTC. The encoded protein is CASSPRGTSYEQYF.

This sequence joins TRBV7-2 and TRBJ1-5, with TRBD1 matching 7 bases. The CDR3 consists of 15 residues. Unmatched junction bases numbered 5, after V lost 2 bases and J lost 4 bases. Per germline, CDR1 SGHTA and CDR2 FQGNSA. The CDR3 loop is CASSLLGTANQPQHF. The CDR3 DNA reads TGTGCCAGCAGCTTACTAGGGACAGCGAATCAGCCCCAGCATTTT.

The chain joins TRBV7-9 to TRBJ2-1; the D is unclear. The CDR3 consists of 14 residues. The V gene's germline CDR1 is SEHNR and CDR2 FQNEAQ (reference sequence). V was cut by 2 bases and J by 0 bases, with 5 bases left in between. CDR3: CASSLTDSYNEQFF. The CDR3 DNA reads TGTGCCAGCAGCTTAACAGACTCCTACAATGAGCAGTTCTTC. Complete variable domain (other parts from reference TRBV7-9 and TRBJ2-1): DTGVSQNPRHKITKRGQNVTFRCDPISEHNRLYWYRQTLGQGPEFLTYFQNEAQLEKSRLLSDRFSAERPKGSFSTLEIQRTEQGDSAMYLCASSLTDSYNEQFFGPGTRLTVL.

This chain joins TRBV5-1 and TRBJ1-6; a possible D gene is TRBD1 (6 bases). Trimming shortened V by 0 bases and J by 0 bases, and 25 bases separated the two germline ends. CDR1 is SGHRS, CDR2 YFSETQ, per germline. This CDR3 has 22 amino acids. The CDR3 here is CASSLGSGETGGASSYNSPLHF. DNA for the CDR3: TGCGCCAGCAGCTTGGGATCCGGGGAGACAGGAGGAGCCAGCTCCTATAATTCACCCCTCCACTTT.

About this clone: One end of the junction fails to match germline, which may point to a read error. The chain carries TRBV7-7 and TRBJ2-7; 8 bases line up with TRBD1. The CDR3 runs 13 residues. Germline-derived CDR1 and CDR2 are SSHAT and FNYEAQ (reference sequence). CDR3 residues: CASSLEEGQAQYF. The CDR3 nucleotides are TGTGCTAGCAGCTTAGAGGAGGGACAGGCACAGTACTTC.

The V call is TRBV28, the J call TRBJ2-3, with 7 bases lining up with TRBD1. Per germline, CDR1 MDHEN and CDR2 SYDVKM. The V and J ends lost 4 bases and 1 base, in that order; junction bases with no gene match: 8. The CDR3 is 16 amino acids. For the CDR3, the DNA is TGTGCCAGCAGTTCAACGGGACAGAAACGCACAGATACGCAGTATTTT. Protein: CASSSTGQKRTDTQYF. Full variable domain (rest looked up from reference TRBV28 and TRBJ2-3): DVKVTQSSRYLVKRTGEKVFLECVQDMDHENMFWYRQDPGLGLRLIYFSYDVKMKEKGDIPEGYSVSREKKERFSLILESASTNQTSMYLCASSSTGQKRTDTQYFGPGTRLTVL.

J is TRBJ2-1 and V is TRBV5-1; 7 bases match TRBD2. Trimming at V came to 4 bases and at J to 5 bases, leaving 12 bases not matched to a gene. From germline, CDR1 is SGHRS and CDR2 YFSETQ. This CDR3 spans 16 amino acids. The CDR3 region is CASSPRGREINNEQFF. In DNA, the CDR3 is TGCGCCAGCAGCCCCCGTGGGCGGGAGATCAACAATGAGCAGTTCTTC.

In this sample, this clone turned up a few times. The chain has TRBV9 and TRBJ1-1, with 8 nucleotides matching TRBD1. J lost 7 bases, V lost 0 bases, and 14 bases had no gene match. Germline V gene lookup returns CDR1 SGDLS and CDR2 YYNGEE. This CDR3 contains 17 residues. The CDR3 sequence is CASSVDGQGGGSNEAFF. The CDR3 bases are TGTGCCAGCAGCGTAGATGGACAGGGCGGGGGTTCAAATGAAGCTTTCTTT.